This T cell receptor beta chain was sequenced in a study of blood T cells in healthy people across ages. Background on the study: Capture by template switching was about one barcoded beta molecule per two T cells.

This clonotype was seen a handful of times. V gave up 0 bases and J gave up 4 bases, with 15 bases separating them. This CDR3 region has 16 residues. Germline V lookup: CDR1 LGHNA, CDR2 YSLEER. With a J-beta primer mix and a sample-barcoded 5' primer, a second PCR ran about 6 to 11 cycles. TCRdb processed the 5' RACE reads anew with MiXCR; each CDR3 protein has one entry. This table holds about 770,000 distinct CDR3 sequences, approximately 44% found once. The clonotype was recovered from a man between 60 and 75 years old in good health. V usage is TRBV4-3 and J usage is TRBJ1-2; unclear D gene. Sequencing was performed on blood. The CDR3 DNA is TGCGCCAGCAGCCAAGAAGTTCCAGGAGTGAGCTATGGCTACACCTTC. Encoded protein: CASSQEVPGVSYGYTF.